The source of this TCR beta chain is a study of blood T cell repertoires in COVID-19. In the original processing: Reference gene primers were amplified, and this amplification served to estimate nucleated cell counts. Repertoires were generated with immunoSEQ multiplex PCR, while TCRdb's copy carries only in-frame clones and drops some. For V, J and clone size, that table is used; D and trimming come from the DNA. The repertoire includes a few hundred thousand clones, more than 70% of them detected once, and more than 9% sits in the top ten. Seattle's cohort entered during active infection and was followed longitudinally. The sequencing sample was made of peripheral blood. This clonotype was sampled from a woman under 40 with COVID-19, enrolled during active disease.

CDR3 residues: CASSGTGNYGYTF. In nucleotides, the CDR3 is TGTGCCAGCAGTGGGACAGGCAACTATGGCTACACCTTC. The chain has TRBV2 and TRBJ1-2; TRBD1 aligns across 7 bases. Germline-derived CDR1 and CDR2 are SNHLY and FYNNEI. The CDR3 loop spans 13 amino acids. The junction had 1 base not matched to a gene; V was cut back by 4 bases and J by 2 bases.